This T cell receptor beta chain was profiled in a study of blood T cell repertoires in COVID-19. About the research overall: COVID-19 samples from acute and convalescent phases originated in the United States, Italy and Spain. The analysed material was cDNA or gDNA that came from T cells, B-cell-depleted T cells, or PBMCs.

Looked up from germline, CDR1 is SGHDT and CDR2 is YYEEEE. With 0 bases removed from V and 1 base from J, the gap between germline ends came to 6 bases. This CDR3 spans 14 amino acids. Repertoires were generated with immunoSEQ multiplex PCR, while TCRdb's copy carries only in-frame clones and drops some. The table records about 180,000 clones, around 85% of them present only once. The sequence derives from a woman aged 40 to 55 with acute COVID-19. The chain couples TRBV5-6 to TRBJ2-3, with D uncertain. Sequencing was carried out using PBMCs or T cells enriched from blood (not recorded which). CDR3 protein: CASSLGLGTDTQYF. The DNA of the CDR3 is TGTGCCAGCAGCTTGGGACTCGGCACAGATACGCAGTATTTT. The full variable domain, with the rest looked up from reference TRBV5-6 and TRBJ2-3, is DAGVTQSPTHLIKTRGQQVTLRCSPKSGHDTVSWYQQALGQGPQFIFQYYEEEERQRGNFPDRFSGHQFPNYSSELNVNALLLGDSALYLCASSLGLGTDTQYFGPGTRLTVL.